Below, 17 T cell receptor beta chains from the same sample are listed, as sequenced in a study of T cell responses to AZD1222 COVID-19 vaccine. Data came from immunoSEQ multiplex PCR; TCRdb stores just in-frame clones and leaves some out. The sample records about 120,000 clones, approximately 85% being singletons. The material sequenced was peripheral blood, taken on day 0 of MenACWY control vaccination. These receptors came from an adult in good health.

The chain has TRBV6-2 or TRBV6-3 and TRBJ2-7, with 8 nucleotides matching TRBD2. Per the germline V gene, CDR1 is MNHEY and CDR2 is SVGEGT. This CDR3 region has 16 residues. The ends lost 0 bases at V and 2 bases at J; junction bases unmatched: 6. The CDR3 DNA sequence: TGTGCCAGCAGTTACTCTACTAGCGGACTGACCTACGAGCAGTACTTC. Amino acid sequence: CASSYSTSGLTYEQYF.

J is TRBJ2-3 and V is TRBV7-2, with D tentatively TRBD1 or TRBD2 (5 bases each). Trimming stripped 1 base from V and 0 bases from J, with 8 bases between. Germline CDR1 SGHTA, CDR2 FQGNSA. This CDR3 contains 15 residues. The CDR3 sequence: CASSLGGPSTDTQYF. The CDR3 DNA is TGTGCCAGCAGCTTAGGGGGACCAAGCACAGATACGCAGTATTTT.

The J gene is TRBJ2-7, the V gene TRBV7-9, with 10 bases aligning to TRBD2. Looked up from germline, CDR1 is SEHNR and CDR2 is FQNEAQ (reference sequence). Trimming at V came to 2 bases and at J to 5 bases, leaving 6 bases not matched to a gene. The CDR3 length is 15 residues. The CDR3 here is CASSLTSGARDEQYF. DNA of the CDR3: TGTGCCAGCAGCTTAACTAGCGGGGCCAGAGACGAGCAGTACTTC.

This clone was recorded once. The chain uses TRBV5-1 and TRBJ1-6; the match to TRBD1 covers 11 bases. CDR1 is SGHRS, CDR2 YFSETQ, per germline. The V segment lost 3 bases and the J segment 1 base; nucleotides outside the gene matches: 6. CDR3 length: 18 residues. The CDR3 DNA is TGCGCCAGCAGCTCAGGACAGGGGGCAGGGTCCTATAATTCACCCCTCCACTTT. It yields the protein CASSSGQGAGSYNSPLHF.

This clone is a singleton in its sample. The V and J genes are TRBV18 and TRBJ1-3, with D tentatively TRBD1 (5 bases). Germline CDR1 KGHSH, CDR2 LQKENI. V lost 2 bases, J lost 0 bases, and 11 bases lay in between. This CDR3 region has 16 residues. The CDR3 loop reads CASSPNGQVSGNTIYF. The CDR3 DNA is TGTGCCAGCTCACCAAACGGACAAGTCTCTGGAAACACCATATATTTT.

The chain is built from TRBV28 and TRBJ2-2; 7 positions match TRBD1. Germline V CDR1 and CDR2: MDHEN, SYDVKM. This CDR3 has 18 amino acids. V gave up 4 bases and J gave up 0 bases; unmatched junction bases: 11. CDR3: CASSSRPGTAANTGELFF. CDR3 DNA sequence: TGTGCCAGCAGTTCACGTCCCGGGACAGCTGCGAACACCGGGGAGCTGTTTTTT.

The CDR3 reads CASRLQAYGYTF. The DNA for the CDR3 is TGTGCCAGCAGACTCCAAGCGTATGGCTACACCTTC. V is TRBV28 and J is TRBJ1-2; D uncertain. Trimming cost V 6 bases and J 5 bases, with 10 bases left between them. The CDR3 loop spans 12 amino acids. Germline V lookup: CDR1 MDHEN, CDR2 SYDVKM.

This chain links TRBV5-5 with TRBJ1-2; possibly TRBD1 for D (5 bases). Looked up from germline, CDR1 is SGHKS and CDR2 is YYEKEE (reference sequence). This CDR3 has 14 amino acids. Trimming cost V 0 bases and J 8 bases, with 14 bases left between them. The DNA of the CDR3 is TGTGCCAGCAGCTTGGGGGGCGAATTGGGAGGCTACACCTTC. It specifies CASSLGGELGGYTF. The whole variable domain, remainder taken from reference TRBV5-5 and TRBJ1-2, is DAGVTQSPTHLIKTRGQQVTLRCSPISGHKSVSWYQQVLGQGPQFIFQYYEKEERGRGNFPDRFSARQFPNYSSELNVNALLLGDSALYLCASSLGGELGGYTFGSGTRLTVV.

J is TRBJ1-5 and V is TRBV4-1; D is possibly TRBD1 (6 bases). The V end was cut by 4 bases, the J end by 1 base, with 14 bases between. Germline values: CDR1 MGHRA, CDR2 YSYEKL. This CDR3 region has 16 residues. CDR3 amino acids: CASSPQQGGSNQPQHF. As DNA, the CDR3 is TGCGCCAGCAGCCCCCAACAGGGTGGGAGCAATCAGCCCCAGCATTTT.

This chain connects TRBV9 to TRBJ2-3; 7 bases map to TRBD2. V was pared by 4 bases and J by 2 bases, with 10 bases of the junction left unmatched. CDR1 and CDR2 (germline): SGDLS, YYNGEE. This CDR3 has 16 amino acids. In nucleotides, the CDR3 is TGTGCCAGCAGCCCCCGCTTGCGGGGGACCACAGATACGCAGTATTTT. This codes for CASSPRLRGTTDTQYF.

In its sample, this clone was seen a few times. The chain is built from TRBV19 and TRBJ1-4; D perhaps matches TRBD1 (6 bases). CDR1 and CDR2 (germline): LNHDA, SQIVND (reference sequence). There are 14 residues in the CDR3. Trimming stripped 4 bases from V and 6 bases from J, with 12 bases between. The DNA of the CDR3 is TGTGCCAGTAGTACGCAGGGGCCGGATGAAAAACTGTTTTTT. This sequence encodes CASSTQGPDEKLFF.

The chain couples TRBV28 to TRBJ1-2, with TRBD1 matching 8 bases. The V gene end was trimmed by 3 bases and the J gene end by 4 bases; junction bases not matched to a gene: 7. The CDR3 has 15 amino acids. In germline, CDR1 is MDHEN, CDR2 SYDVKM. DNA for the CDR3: TGTGCCAGCAGTTTTTCCTCAGGGGGCCTCTATGGCTACACCTTC. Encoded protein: CASSFSSGGLYGYTF.

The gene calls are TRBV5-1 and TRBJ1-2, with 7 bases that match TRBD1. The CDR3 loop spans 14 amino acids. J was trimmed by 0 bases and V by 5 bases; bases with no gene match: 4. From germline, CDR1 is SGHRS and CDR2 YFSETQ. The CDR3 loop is CASRGQGANYGYTF. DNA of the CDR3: TGCGCCAGCAGGGGCCAGGGGGCTAACTATGGCTACACCTTC. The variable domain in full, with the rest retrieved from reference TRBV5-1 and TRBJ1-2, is KAGVTQTPRYLIKTRGQQVTLSCSPISGHRSVSWYQQTPGQGLQFLFEYFSETQRNKGNFPGRFSGRQFSNSRSEMNVSTLELGDSALYLCASRGQGANYGYTFGSGTRLTVV.

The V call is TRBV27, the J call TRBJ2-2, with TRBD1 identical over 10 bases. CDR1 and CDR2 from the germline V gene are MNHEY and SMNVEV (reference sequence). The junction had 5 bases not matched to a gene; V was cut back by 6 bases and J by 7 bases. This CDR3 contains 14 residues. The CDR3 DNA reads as TGTGCCAGCAGGCGACAGGGGGCGGACGGGGAGCTGTTTTTT. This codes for CASRRQGADGELFF.

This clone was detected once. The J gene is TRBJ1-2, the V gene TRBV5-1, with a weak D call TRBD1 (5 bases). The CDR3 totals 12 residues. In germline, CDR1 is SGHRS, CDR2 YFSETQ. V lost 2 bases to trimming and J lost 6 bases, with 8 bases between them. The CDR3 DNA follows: TGCGCCAGCAGCTTTTCCAGGGATGGCTACACCTTC. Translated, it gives CASSFSRDGYTF.

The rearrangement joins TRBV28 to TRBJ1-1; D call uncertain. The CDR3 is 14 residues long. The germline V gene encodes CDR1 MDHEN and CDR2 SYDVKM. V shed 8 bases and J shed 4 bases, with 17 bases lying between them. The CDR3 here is CASENSQVGTEAFF. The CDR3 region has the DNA TGTGCCAGCGAAAACAGCCAAGTAGGCACTGAAGCTTTCTTT. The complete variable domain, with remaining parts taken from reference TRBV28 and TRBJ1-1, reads DVKVTQSSRYLVKRTGEKVFLECVQDMDHENMFWYRQDPGLGLRLIYFSYDVKMKEKGDIPEGYSVSREKKERFSLILESASTNQTSMYLCASENSQVGTEAFFGQGTRLTVV.

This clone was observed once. The CDR3 region has the DNA TGTGCCAGCAGCCAAGAAAGAGCCGGGGTAGGACGGATTACTGGAAACACCATATATTTT. It codes for CASSQERAGVGRITGNTIYF. This chain uses TRBV4-2 with TRBJ1-3; no clear D. This CDR3 region has 20 residues. Trimming shortened V by 0 bases and J by 2 bases, and 23 bases separated the two germline ends. Germline V gives CDR1 LGHNA, CDR2 YNFKEQ.